This T cell receptor (beta chain) was identified in a study of shared clonotypes between healthy human individuals. Study-level results: Naive subsets generally exceeded memory subsets in estimated richness. The rarefaction results pointed to incomplete sorted-subset sequencing despite large depth. Around 4.9% of naive CD4 clonotypes were shared across four donors.

The study enrolled healthy HIV-negative adults without recent acute infections or vaccinations as donors. The CDR3 consists of 13 residues. Per the germline V gene, CDR1 is SNHLY and CDR2 is FYNNEI. Trimming pared 3 bases from V and 5 bases from J, leaving 10 bases between. With regard to this clone: Its antigen is as yet unknown. Other DNA sequences in the same sample also yield this CDR3.

Produced via immunoSEQ multiplex PCR; TCRdb's table is partial and in-frame only. Among 1,400,000 or so clones listed, around 98.5% were seen once. The sequencing sample was made of naive CD4+ T cells sorted from blood. Described subset: CD45RA+ positively selected. The receptor comes from a man younger than 45 in good health. The rearrangement uses TRBV2 and TRBJ1-1; possibly TRBD1 for D (5 bases). The chain's CDR3 is CASSEGVGTEAFF. CDR3 bases: TGTGCCAGCAGTGAGGGGGTTGGGACTGAAGCTTTCTTT.